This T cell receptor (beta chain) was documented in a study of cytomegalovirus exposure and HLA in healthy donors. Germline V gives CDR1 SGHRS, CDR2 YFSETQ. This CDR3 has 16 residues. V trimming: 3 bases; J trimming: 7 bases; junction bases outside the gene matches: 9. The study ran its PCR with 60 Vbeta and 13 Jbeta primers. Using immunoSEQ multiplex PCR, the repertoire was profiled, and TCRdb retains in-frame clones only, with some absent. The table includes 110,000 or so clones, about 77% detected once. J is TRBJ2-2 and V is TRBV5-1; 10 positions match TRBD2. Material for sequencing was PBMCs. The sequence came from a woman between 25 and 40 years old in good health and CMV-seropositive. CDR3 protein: CASSSSGGAAGGELFF. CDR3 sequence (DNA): TGCGCCAGCAGCTCAAGCGGGGGGGCAGCCGGCGGGGAGCTGTTTTTT.